This TCR beta chain was found in a study of T cells in Graves' hyperthyroidism and ophthalmopathy. What was amplified from RNA transcripts were TCR beta CDR3 regions. HTBI primers were employed in a first-round RT-PCR of the TCR CDR3. TCRdb reprocessed the multiplex PCR reads via MiXCR and lists one record per CDR3 protein. The sample consists of about 400,000 distinct CDR3 sequences, around 16% of them appearing once. This CDR3 region has 15 residues. Trimming cost V 0 bases and J 4 bases, with 12 bases left between them. From germline, CDR1 is LNHDA and CDR2 SQIVND (reference sequence). The sequenced material came from blood. This receptor was taken from a woman aged 18 to 35 with Graves' hyperthyroidism. This sequence joins TRBV19 and TRBJ1-2; D is ambiguous. The CDR3 loop reads CASSIDLEPVYGYTF. As DNA, the CDR3 is TGTGCCAGTAGTATAGATCTTGAGCCCGTCTATGGCTACACCTTC.